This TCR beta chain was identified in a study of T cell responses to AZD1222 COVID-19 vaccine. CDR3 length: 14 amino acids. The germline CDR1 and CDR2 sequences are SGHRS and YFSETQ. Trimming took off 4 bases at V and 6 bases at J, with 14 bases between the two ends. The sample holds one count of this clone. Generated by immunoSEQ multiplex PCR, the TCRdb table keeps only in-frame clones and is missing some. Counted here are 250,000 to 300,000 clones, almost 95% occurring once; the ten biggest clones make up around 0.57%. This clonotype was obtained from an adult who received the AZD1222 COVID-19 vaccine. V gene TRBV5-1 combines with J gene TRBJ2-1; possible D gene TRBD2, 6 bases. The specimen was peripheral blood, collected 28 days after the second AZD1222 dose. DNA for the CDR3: TGCGCCAGCAGCCCGGGGGTGCGGACCAATGAGCAGTTCTTC. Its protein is CASSPGVRTNEQFF.